The 7 T cell receptor beta chains presented below share a single source sample, sequenced in a study of shared clonotypes between healthy human individuals. Repertoires were generated with immunoSEQ multiplex PCR, while TCRdb's copy carries only in-frame clones and drops some. The table records around 1.1 million clones, roughly 77% of them present only once. Specimen: memory CD4+ T cells from PBMCs. This sample's subset: CD45RA-negative fraction. The receptor source for this set is a man aged 18 to 30 in good health. Some clones in this sample may be carry-over from other donors' samples.

V usage is TRBV7-3 and J usage is TRBJ2-6; D uncertain. The germline V gene has CDR1 SGHTA and CDR2 FQGTGA. V lost 6 bases and J 1 base, leaving 10 bases between the germline ends. The CDR3 is made up of 15 amino acids. This chain's CDR3 is CASSPKSSGANVLTF. The CDR3 region has the DNA TGTGCCAGCAGTCCCAAATCATCTGGGGCCAACGTCCTGACTTTC.

The count of this clone is one. The chain employs TRBV6-1 and TRBJ1-2, with D uncertain. Germline CDR1 is MNHNS and CDR2 is SASEGT. V was pared by 10 bases and J by 6 bases, with 18 bases between. The CDR3 is 13 amino acids. Here the CDR3 reads CATRFRDPNGYTF. The CDR3 DNA is TGTGCCACCCGTTTTAGGGATCCCAATGGCTACACCTTC.

The V and J genes are TRBV5-1 and TRBJ1-1, with D hard to call. Per the germline V gene, CDR1 is SGHRS and CDR2 is YFSETQ. The CDR3 length is 14 residues. V was clipped by 3 bases and J by 1 base, with 10 bases between them. CDR3 DNA: TGCGCCAGCAGCTACCAGGACGGGAACACTGAAGCTTTCTTT. This encodes CASSYQDGNTEAFF.

The rearrangement uses TRBV29-1 and TRBJ2-2; D unclear. The CDR3 runs 11 residues. V shed 5 bases and J shed 4 bases, with 5 bases lying between them. The germline gives CDR1 SQVTM, CDR2 ANQGSEA. CDR3 protein: CSVRSTGELFF. For the CDR3, the DNA is TGCAGCGTTCGGAGCACCGGGGAGCTGTTTTTT.

In the case of this clone: Possible read error: a much larger clone is one base away. This sample also contains other DNA sequences that code for the same CDR3. The chain joins TRBV28 to TRBJ2-7, with D perhaps TRBD2 (5 bases). CDR3 length: 13 residues. With 2 bases removed from V and 0 bases from J, the gap between germline ends came to 5 bases. In germline, CDR1 is MDHEN, CDR2 SYDVKM. The CDR3 loop is CASSLEGSYEQYF. CDR3 bases: TGTGCCAGCAGTTTAGAGGGCTCCTACGAGCAGTACTTC.

The chain combines TRBV7-6 with TRBJ2-1; 10 positions match TRBD2. Per germline, CDR1 SGHVS and CDR2 FNYEAQ. The CDR3 runs to 15 residues. The trim removed 1 base at V and 7 bases at J, leaving 4 bases unmatched. CDR3 bases: TGTGCCAGCAGCTTAGTAGCGACTAGCGGGAATGAGCAGTTCTTC. Its protein is CASSLVATSGNEQFF.

The CDR3 protein is CASSPQAYPSSYEQYF. The CDR3, as DNA: TGTGCCAGTAGCCCTCAGGCCTATCCCTCCTCCTACGAGCAGTACTTC. The chain joins TRBV28 to TRBJ2-7; no firm D call. Germline V gene lookup returns CDR1 MDHEN and CDR2 SYDVKM. V lost 9 bases and J lost 0, with 21 bases in between. The CDR3 spans 16 residues.